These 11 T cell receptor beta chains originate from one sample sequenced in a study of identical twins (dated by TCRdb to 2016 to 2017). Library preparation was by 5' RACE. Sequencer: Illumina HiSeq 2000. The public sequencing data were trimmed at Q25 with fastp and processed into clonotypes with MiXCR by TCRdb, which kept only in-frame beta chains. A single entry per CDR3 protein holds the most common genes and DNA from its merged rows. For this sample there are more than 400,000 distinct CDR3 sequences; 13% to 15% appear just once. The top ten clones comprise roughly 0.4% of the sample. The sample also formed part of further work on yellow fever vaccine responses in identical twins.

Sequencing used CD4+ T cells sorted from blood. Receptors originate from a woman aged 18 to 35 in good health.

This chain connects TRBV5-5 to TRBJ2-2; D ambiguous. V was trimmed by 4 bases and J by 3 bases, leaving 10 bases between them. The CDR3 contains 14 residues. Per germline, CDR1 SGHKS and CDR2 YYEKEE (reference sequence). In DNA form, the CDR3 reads TGTGCCAGCAGCCAACTGGAGTACACCGGGGAGCTGTTTTTT. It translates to CASSQLEYTGELFF.

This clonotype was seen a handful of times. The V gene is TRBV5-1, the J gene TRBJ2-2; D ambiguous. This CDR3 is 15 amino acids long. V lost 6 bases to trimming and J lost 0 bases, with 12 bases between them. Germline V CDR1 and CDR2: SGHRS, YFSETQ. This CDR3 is CASTALGSNTGELFF. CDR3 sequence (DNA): TGCGCCAGCACAGCCCTAGGGTCGAACACCGGGGAGCTGTTTTTT. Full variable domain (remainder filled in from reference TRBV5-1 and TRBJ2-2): KAGVTQTPRYLIKTRGQQVTLSCSPISGHRSVSWYQQTPGQGLQFLFEYFSETQRNKGNFPGRFSGRQFSNSRSEMNVSTLELGDSALYLCASTALGSNTGELFFGEGSRLTVL.

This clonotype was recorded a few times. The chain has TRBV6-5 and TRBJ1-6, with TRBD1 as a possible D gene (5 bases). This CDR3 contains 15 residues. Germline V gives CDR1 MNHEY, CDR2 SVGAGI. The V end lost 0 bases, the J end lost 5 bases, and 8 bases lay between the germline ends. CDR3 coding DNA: TGTGCCAGCAGTTACTCGAAGGGACATAATTCACCCCTCCACTTT. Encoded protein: CASSYSKGHNSPLHF.

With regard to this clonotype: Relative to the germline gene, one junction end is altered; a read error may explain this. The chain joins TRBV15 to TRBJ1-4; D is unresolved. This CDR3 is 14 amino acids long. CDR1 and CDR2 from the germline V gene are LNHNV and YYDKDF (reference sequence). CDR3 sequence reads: CATSGEAANEKLFF. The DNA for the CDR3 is TGTGCCACCAGCGGAGAAGCGGCTAATGAAAAACTGTTTTTT.

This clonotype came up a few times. The CDR3 is CASSLYSFGGQGLEQYF. Here the CDR3 DNA reads TGTGCCAGCAGTTTATATAGTTTTGGGGGACAGGGACTCGAGCAGTACTTC. The chain carries TRBV28 and TRBJ2-7; 9 bases line up with TRBD1. The V gene end was trimmed by 1 base and the J gene end by 6 bases; junction bases not matched to a gene: 13. The CDR3 covers 17 residues. Germline CDR1 and CDR2: MDHEN and SYDVKM.

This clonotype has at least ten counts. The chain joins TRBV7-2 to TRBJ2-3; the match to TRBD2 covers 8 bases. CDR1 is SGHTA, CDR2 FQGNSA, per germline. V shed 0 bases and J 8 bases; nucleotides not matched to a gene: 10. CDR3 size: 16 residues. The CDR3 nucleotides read TGTGCCAGCAGCTTAGCGACCAGCGGGGGTGCGGTTACGCAGTATTTT. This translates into CASSLATSGGAVTQYF.

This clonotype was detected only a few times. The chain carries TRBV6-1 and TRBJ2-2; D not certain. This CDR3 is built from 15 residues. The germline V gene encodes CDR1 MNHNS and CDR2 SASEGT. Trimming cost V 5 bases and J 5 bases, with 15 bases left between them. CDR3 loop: CASSTHTTGTGELFF. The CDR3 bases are TGTGCCAGCAGTACGCACACGACTGGGACCGGGGAGCTGTTTTTT.

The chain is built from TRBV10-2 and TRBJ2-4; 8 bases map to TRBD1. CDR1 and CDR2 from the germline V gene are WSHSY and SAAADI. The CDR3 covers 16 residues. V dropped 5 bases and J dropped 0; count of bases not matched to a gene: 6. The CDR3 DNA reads TGCGCCAGCAGTTTGCAGGGGGCTCTAGCCAAAAACATTCAGTACTTC. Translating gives CASSLQGALAKNIQYF.

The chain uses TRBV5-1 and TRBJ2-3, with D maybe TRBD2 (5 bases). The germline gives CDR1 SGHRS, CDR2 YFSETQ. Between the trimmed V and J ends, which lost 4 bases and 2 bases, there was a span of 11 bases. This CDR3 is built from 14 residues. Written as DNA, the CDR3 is TGCGCCAGCAGCCTCGGACTGTACACAGATACGCAGTATTTT. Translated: CASSLGLYTDTQYF.

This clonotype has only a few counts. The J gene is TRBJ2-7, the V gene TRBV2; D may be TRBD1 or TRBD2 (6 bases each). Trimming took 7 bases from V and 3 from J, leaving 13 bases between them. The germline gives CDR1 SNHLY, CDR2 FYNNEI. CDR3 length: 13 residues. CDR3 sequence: CASKGGVGYEQYF. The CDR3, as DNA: TGTGCCAGCAAGGGGGGTGTTGGCTACGAGCAGTACTTC.

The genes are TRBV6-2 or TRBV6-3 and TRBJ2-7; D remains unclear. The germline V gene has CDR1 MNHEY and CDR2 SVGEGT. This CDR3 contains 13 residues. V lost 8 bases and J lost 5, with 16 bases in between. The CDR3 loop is CASGPHQGHEQYV. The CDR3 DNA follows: TGTGCCAGCGGACCTCACCAAGGGCACGAGCAGTACGTC.